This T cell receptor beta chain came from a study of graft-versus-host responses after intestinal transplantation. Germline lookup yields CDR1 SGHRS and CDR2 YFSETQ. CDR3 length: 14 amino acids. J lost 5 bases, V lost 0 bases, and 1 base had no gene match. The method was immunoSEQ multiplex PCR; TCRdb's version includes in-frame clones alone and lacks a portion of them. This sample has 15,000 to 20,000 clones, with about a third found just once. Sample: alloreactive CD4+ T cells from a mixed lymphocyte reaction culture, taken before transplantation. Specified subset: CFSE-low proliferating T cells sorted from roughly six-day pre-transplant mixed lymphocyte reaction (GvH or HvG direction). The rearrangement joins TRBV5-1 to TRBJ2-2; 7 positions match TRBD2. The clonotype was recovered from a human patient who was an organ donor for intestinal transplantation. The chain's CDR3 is CASSLERGTGELFF. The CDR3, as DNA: TGCGCCAGCAGCTTGGAGCGGGGTACCGGGGAGCTGTTTTTT.